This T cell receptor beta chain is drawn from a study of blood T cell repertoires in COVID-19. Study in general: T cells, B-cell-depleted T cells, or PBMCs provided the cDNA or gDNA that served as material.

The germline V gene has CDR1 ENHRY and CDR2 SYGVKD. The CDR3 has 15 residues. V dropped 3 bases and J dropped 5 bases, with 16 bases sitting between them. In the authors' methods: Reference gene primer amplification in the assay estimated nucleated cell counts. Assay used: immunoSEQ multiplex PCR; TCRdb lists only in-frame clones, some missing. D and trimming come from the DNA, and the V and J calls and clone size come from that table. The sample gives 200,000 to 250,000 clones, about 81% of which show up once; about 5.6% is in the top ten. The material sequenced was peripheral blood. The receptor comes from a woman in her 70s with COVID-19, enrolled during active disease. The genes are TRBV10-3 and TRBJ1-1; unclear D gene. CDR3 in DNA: TGTGCCATCAGTGATGATAGAGGTGGGAGAACTGAAGCTTTCTTT. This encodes CAISDDRGGRTEAFF.